This section outlines one T cell receptor (beta chain) sequence together with its context. No antigen is known for it. Only CD45RO-negative cells positively selected for CCR7 counted as naive CD8 cells, so terminally differentiated effector memory CD45RA+ cells were excluded. Genomic DNA belonging to each subset was distributed in equal measure over several immunoSEQ plates. Template for every sorted-subset replicate PCR totaled about 200 ng DNA, tens of thousands of T cell genomes. Clones were sequenced by immunoSEQ multiplex PCR, and TCRdb holds only the in-frame ones, with some missing. This repertoire shows about 2.1 million clones, around 93% found once; its top ten account for around 1.7%. This sample was taken from a study of shared clonotypes between healthy human individuals. Whole-study results and caveats: Non-shared clonotypes were found to have lower generation probabilities than the clonotypes that were shared by all four of the sorted-subset donors. The donor pool, a small one, limited the genetic and exposure-history diversity represented.

This CDR3 has 17 amino acids. V lost 0 bases to trimming and J lost 0 bases, with 13 bases between them. CDR1 is SGHDT, CDR2 YYEEEE, per germline. This clonotype was sampled from a man younger than 35 in good health. Some clones in this sample may be carry-over from other donors' samples. This chain uses TRBV5-6 with TRBJ2-1; tentative D call: TRBD2 (5 bases). Material for sequencing was naive CD8+ T cells from PBMCs. CDR3 sequence (DNA): TGTGCCAGCAGCTTGGCCTGGCGGGCGAGCTCCTACAATGAGCAGTTCTTC. Protein product: CASSLAWRASSYNEQFF.